This T cell receptor gamma chain was documented in a study of gamma-delta chains in newborns, infants, children (dated by TCRdb to between 2018 and 2020). With regard to the full study: According to the study title, microbial exposure causes polyclonal expansion of innate gammadelta T cells right after birth. How innate gammadelta T cell populations in human newborns were shaped by microbial exposure immediately after birth was investigated in the study.

These reads were obtained on an Illumina MiSeq. Clone calls in TCRdb were regenerated from the public reads with CATT, after which identical DNA sequences shared one row. Present in this sample are roughly 700 gamma-chain clones, under 2.5% of which were seen just once. The top ten clonotypes cover 11% to 15% of the sample. This clone was seen more than once but under ten times. This receptor's antigen is unknown. The protein in TCRdb stems from a much larger clone and differs at residue 7 from this DNA's translation, likely a read error; here the protein is translated from the DNA. The CDR3 numbers 12 residues from cysteine through phenylalanine. Only CDR3 DNA remains: 36 bases, in frame from the first base. CDR1 GITISATS and CDR2 ISYDGTV were looked up in the germline V gene (reference sequence). Clipping removes 4 bases from V and 6 bases from J, with 6 as the unmatched junction base count.

The chain is assembled from TRGV9 and TRGJ1 or TRGJ2. Sequenced: blood. This TCR came from a child who was a newborn, infant or young child, either healthy, febrile or measles-vaccinated (not recorded which). This receptor carries the CDR3 CALWDSVYKKLF. The DNA sequence follows: TGTGCCTTGTGGGACTCAGTTTATAAGAAACTCTTT.